This T cell receptor (beta chain) is drawn from a study of T cell responses to AZD1222 COVID-19 vaccine. Repertoires were generated with immunoSEQ multiplex PCR, while TCRdb's copy carries only in-frame clones and drops some. Of about 72,000 clones detected, 80% to 90% appear once; the ten largest clones hold roughly 27%. This clone was found once. This same CDR3 is encoded by further DNA sequences in the sample. The CDR3 covers 15 residues. Germline V gene sequence: CDR1 MNHNS, CDR2 SASEGT. Trimming removed 0 bases from V and 0 bases from J, with 6 bases in between. The specimen was peripheral blood, collected 28 days after the second AZD1222 dose. The rearrangement links TRBV6-1 to TRBJ2-1, with D maybe TRBD2 (6 bases). This clonotype was obtained from an adult who received the AZD1222 COVID-19 vaccine. The CDR3 bases are TGTGCCAGCAGTGAAGCTAGCGGCTCCTACAATGAGCAGTTCTTC. Protein sequence: CASSEASGSYNEQFF.